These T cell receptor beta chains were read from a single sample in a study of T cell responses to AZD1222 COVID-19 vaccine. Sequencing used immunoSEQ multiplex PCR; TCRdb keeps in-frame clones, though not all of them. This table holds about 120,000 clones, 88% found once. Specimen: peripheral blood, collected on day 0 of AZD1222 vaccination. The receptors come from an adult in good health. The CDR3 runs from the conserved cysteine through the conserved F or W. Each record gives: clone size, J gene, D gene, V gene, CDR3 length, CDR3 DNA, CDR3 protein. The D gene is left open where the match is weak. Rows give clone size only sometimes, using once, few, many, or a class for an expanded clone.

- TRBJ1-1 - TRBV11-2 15 TGTGCCAGCAGCTTAGAGTGGGGTATGAACACTGAAGCTTTCTTT CASSLEWGMNTEAFF
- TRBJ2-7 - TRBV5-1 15 TGCGCCAGCAGCTTAGGAGGAGTCGTGGTCTACGAGCAGTACTTC CASSLGGVVVYEQYF
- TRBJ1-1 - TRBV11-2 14 TGTGCCAGCAGCTTAGGTACAGGGAACACTGAAGCTTTCTTT CASSLGTGNTEAFF
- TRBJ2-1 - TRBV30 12 TGTGCCTGGAGTCCGGGGGCTGTTGAGCAGTTCTTC CAWSPGAVEQFF
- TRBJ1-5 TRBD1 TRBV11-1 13 TGTGCCAGCAGCTTGGACAGGTTGCAGCCCCAGCATTTT CASSLDRLQPQHF
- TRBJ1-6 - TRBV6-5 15 TGTGCCAGCAGTTACTCTTGGGGGAGGGGCTCACCCCTCCACTTT CASSYSWGRGSPLHF
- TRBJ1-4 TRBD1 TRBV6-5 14 TGTGCCAGCAGCCCGGGACAGACTAATGAAAAACTGTTTTTT CASSPGQTNEKLFF
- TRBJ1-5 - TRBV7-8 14 TGTGCCAGCAGCGACGGGGATTTCTCTCAGCCCCAGCATTTT CASSDGDFSQPQHF
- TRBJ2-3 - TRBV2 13 TGTGCCAGCAGTGGGTTTAGCACAGATACGCAGTATTTT CASSGFSTDTQYF
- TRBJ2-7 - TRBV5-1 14 TGCGCCAGCAGCTTGGTGGGGGGAATTTACGAGCAGTACTTC CASSLVGGIYEQYF
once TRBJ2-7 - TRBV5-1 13 TGCGCCAGCAGCTCGAGCGACAGTTACGAGCAGTACTTC CASSSSDSYEQYF
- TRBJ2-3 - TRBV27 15 TGTGCCAGCAGTCTCCGGGACGGACTCACAGATACGCAGTATTTT CASSLRDGLTDTQYF
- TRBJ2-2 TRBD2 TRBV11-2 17 TGTGCCAGCAGACCCAGGACTAGCGGGGACCACACCGGGGAGCTGTTTTTT CASRPRTSGDHTGELFF
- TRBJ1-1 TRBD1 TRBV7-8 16 TGTGCCAGCAGCTCAAACCGGGGACAGGGGGGTACTGAAGCTTTCTTT CASSSNRGQGGTEAFF
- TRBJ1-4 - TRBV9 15 TGTGCCAGCAGCCCCGGGGGTTCAACTAATGAAAAACTGTTTTTT CASSPGGSTNEKLFF
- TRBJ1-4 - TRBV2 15 TGTGCCAGCAGTGAATCTGGACTGTCTAATGAAAAACTGTTTTTT CASSESGLSNEKLFF
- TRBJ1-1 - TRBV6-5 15 TGTGCCAGCAACCCATCGCCGGAGCGGAACACTGAAGCTTTCTTT CASNPSPERNTEAFF
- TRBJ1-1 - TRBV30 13 TGTGCCTGGAACCAGGAGGCATACACTGAAGCTTTCTTT CAWNQEAYTEAFF
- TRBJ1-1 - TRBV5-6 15 TGTGCCAGCAGCTGGGGTGACCTAAGGGACACTGAAGCTTTCTTT CASSWGDLRDTEAFF
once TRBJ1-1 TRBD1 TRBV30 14 TGTGCCTGGAGTAGACAGGGGGCGTCCGCTGAAGCTTTCTTT CAWSRQGASAEAFF
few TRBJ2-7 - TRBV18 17 TGTGCCAGCTCACCACCGGGGGGAAGGACAGGCTTCGACGAGCAGTACTTC CASSPPGGRTGFDEQYF
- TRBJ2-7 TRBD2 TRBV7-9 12 TGTGCCAGCAGTTGGGTTGGGAGGGAGCAGCACTTC CASSWVGREQHF
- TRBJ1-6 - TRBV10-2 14 TGCGCCAGCACAGGGGAGGGCCTGTATTCACCCCTCCACTTT CASTGEGLYSPLHF
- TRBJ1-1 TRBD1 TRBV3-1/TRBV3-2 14 TGTGCCAGCAGCAGACAGGGGGCGAACACTGAAGCTTTCTTT CASSRQGANTEAFF
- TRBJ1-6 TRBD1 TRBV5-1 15 TGCGCCAGCAGCTTAGGGACAGCTGGTAATTCACCCCTCCACTTT CASSLGTAGNSPLHF
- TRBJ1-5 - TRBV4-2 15 TGTGCCAGCAGCCAATTGGAAGGGGACGGCCAGCCCCAGCATTTT CASSQLEGDGQPQHF
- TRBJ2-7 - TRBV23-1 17 TGCGCCAGCAGTCAAGTAACTAGGGGAGTGTTAAGACGGGAGCAGTACTTC CASSQVTRGVLRREQYF
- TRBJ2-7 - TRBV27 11 TGTGCCAGCAGCGAAGGGGACGAGCAGTACTTC CASSEGDEQYF
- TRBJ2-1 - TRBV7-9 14 TGTGCCAGCGGCACGCCACGTGGAAACAATGAGCAGTTCTTC CASGTPRGNNEQFF
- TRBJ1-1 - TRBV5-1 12 TGCGCCAGCAGCTTGGAGTTTACTGAAGCTTTCTTT CASSLEFTEAFF
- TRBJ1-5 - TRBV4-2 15 TGTGCCAGCAGCCCCGGGACCTTATACGATCAGCCCCAGCATTTT CASSPGTLYDQPQHF
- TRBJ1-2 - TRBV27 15 TGTGCCAGCAGTTTACGAGCGCAAGGAGGCTATGGCTACACCTTC CASSLRAQGGYGYTF
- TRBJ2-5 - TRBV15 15 TGTGCCACCAGCAGAGATCCTACAGGGTCGGAGACCCAGTACTTC CATSRDPTGSETQYF
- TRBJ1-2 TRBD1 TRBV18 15 TGTGCCAGCTCACCACCGGGACAGGGGAGCTATGGCTACACCTTC CASSPPGQGSYGYTF
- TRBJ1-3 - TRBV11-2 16 TGTGCCAGCACCCTCCCAGGTTCCAACTCTGGAAACACCATATATTTT CASTLPGSNSGNTIYF
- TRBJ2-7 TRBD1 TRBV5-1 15 TGCGCCAGCAGCACGAGGACAGGTCAAATCTACGAGCAGTACTTC CASSTRTGQIYEQYF
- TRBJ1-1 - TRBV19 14 TGTGCCAGTAGTATAGTTGGGGGCAACACTGAAGCTTTCTTT CASSIVGGNTEAFF
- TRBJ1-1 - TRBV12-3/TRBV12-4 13 TGTGCCAGCAGTTTAATCCTGAACACTGAAGCTTTCTTT CASSLILNTEAFF
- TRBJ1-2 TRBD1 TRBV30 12 TGTGCCTGGGACGGGGCAGGGGGTGGCTACACCTTC CAWDGAGGGYTF
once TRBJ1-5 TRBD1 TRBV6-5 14 TGTGCCAGCAGCGCCCCAGGGGGAAGGTCGCCCCAGCATTTT CASSAPGGRSPQHF
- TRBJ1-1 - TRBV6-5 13 TGTGCCAGCAGGCGCGGGGTGAACACTGAAGCTTTCTTT CASRRGVNTEAFF
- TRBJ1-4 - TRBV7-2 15 TGTGCCAGCAGCTTAATAGGGTCTACTAATGAAAAACTGTTTTTT CASSLIGSTNEKLFF
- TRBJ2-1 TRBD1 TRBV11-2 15 TGTGCCAGCAGCGTCGACAGGGGGGAACTGAATGAGCAGTTCTTC CASSVDRGELNEQFF
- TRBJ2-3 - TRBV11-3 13 TGTGCCAGCAGCTTAGATCAGGGGGGTACGCAGTATTTT CASSLDQGGTQYF
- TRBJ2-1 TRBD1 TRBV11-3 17 TGTGCCAGCAGCTTAGATTCGACAGGGAAAACTGGCAATGAGCAGTTCTTC CASSLDSTGKTGNEQFF
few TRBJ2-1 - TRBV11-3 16 TGTGCCAGCAGCTTAGATGGGGGAAAAGCGTTCAATGAGCAGTTCTTC CASSLDGGKAFNEQFF
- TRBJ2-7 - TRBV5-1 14 TGCGCCAGCAGCTTTGGGGAACGCGCCTACGAGCAGTACTTC CASSFGERAYEQYF
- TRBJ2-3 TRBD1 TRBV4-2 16 TGTGCCAGCAGTCACGACAGGGGGATTTCTTCAGATACGCAGTATTTT CASSHDRGISSDTQYF
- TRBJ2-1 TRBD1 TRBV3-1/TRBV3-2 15 TGTGCCAGCAGCCAAGTTGCAGGGGGCGGGACCCAGCAGTTCTTC CASSQVAGGGTQQFF
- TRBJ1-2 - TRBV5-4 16 TGTGCCAGCAGCCAAACTTCCGGGGGACTAAACTATGGCTACACCTTC CASSQTSGGLNYGYTF
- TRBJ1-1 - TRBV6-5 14 TGTGCCAGCAATGGTAGGGGACGTAGCCTTGAAGCTTTCTTT CASNGRGRSLEAFF
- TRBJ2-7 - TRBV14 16 TGTGCCAGCAGCGCGCTCGGGACATATCCATCCTACGAGCAGTACTTC CASSALGTYPSYEQYF
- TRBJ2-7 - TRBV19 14 TGTGCCAGTAGTACAGCGAGGAAAAGCTACGAGCAGTACTTC CASSTARKSYEQYF